This T cell receptor beta chain was retrieved from a study of OX40 agonist ivuxolimab in advanced cancers. Findings of the study overall: There were also nonresponders showing low normalized T-cell clonal expansion.

Clones were read by immunoSEQ multiplex PCR, and TCRdb kept only the in-frame ones, dropping some. The table has over 60,000 clones, 94% seen once. A remark on this clone: Its specificity is unknown.

This CDR3 spans 16 amino acids. Per the germline V gene, CDR1 is MDHEN and CDR2 is SYDVKM. Trimming removed 2 bases from V and 4 bases from J, with 15 bases in between. The starting material was CD4+ or CD8+ T cells sorted from blood, obtained in a trial of the OX40 agonist ivuxolimab. The sequence was obtained from an adult with an advanced solid tumor such as melanoma, head and neck, liver or kidney cancer. The rearrangement links TRBV28 to TRBJ1-5; D is undetermined. The CDR3, as DNA: TGTGCCAGCAGTTTAGTCGCCGAAGGAAGGAATCAGCCCCAGCATTTT. Protein product: CASSLVAEGRNQPQHF.